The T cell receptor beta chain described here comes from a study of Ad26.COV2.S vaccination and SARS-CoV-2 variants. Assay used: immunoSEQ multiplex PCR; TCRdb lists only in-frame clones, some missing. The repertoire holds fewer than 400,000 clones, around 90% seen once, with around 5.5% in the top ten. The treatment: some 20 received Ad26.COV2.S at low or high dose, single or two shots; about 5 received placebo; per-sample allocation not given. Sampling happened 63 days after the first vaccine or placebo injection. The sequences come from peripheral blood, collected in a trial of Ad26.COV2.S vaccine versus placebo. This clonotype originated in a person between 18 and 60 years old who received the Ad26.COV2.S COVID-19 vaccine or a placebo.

CDR3 in amino acids: CASSFGTEYGYTF. The CDR3 DNA reads as TGTGCCAGCAGTTTCGGGACGGAGTATGGCTACACCTTC. The V gene is TRBV6-2 or TRBV6-3, the J gene TRBJ1-2; perhaps TRBD1 as D (5 bases). Trimming pared 4 bases from V and 5 bases from J, leaving 11 bases between. Per the germline V gene, CDR1 is MNHEY and CDR2 is SVGEGT. The length of the CDR3 is 13 residues.